The T cell receptor (beta chain) under discussion was sequenced for a study of blood T cell repertoires in COVID-19. Study summary: The United States, Italy and Spain were the sources of the acute and convalescent COVID-19 samples.

Libraries were prepared by immunoSEQ multiplex PCR; TCRdb keeps only in-frame clonotypes and omits some of them. The sample has 150,000 to 200,000 clones; 80% to 95% are singletons. This CDR3 is 16 amino acids long. Looked up from germline, CDR1 is MNHEY and CDR2 is SVGAGI. The V segment lost 2 bases and the J segment 5 bases; nucleotides outside the gene matches: 8. The chain recombines TRBV6-5 with TRBJ2-7; 11 bases fit TRBD2. Material: peripheral blood. The TCR sequence derives from a young man with COVID-19, enrolled during active disease. The CDR3 DNA sequence: TGTGCCAGCAGTTACGGGCTAGCGGGAGGTTTTAACGAGCAGTACTTC. Protein product: CASSYGLAGGFNEQYF.